This T cell receptor beta chain was found in a study of T cells in Graves' hyperthyroidism and ophthalmopathy. This clonotype was recorded a few times. Its antigen is still unknown. Enrolled ophthalmopathy patients presented with a Clinical Activity Score of at least 3, a NOSPECS grade of at least 4, and disease duration under 3 months. CDR1 is LGHDT and CDR2 is YNNKEL in the germline V gene (reference sequence). V shed 4 bases and J shed 5 bases, with 14 bases lying between them. The CDR3 is 14 residues long. Regarding the study as a whole: Most thyroid clonotypes that were expanded above 0.001 also turned up in blood.

Amplification yielded TCR beta CDR3 regions, with RNA transcripts as the source. The study used the HTBI primer set for a first-round RT-PCR of the TCR CDR3. TCRdb re-called the multiplex PCR reads through MiXCR, storing one row per CDR3 protein. The repertoire holds almost 500,000 distinct CDR3 sequences, with under 25% as singletons. Specimen: blood. V gene TRBV3-1 combines with J gene TRBJ2-5; D is uncertain. This clonotype was obtained from an older woman with Graves' ophthalmopathy. The CDR3 nucleotides are TGTGCCAGCAGCCCAGACACATTGGGGGAGACCCAGTACTTC. Translating it yields CASSPDTLGETQYF.